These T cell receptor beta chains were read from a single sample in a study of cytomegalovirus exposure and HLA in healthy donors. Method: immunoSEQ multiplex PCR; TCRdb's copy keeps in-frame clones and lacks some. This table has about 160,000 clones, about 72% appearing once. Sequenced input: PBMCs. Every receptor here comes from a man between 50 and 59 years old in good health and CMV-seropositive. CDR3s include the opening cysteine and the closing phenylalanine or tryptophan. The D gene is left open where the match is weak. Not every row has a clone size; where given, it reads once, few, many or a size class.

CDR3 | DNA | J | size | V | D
CASSSPGLAPDTQYF | TGTGCCAGCAGTTCCCCGGGACTAGCTCCAGATACGCAGTATTTT | TRBJ2-3 | - | TRBV27 | TRBD2
CASKNSGGAGEQFF | TGTGCCAGCAAAAATAGCGGGGGGGCTGGTGAGCAGTTCTTC | TRBJ2-1 | - | TRBV4-2 | TRBD2
CASSSLAGGPTDTQYF | TGTGCCAGCAGCTCGTTAGCGGGGGGGCCGACAGATACGCAGTATTTT | TRBJ2-3 | once | TRBV7-6 | TRBD2
CASSIERWTGRRNYGYTF | TGTGCCAGTAGTATAGAACGATGGACAGGGAGGAGGAACTATGGCTACACCTTC | TRBJ1-2 | - | TRBV19 | TRBD1
CASSLYWDSYEQYF | TGCGCCAGCAGCTTGTATTGGGACAGCTACGAGCAGTACTTC | TRBJ2-7 | - | TRBV5-1 | TRBD1
CASSLNEHMNSPLHF | TGTGCCAGCAGCTTGAACGAACACATGAATTCACCCCTCCACTTT | TRBJ1-6 | - | TRBV7-9 | -
CASSVRGLTEAFF | TGCGCCAGCAGCGTGCGTGGACTCACTGAAGCTTTCTTT | TRBJ1-1 | - | TRBV5-1 | -
CASTRTSLTGEQYF | TGTGCCAGCACCAGAACTAGTCTAACGGGCGAGCAGTACTTC | TRBJ2-7 | - | TRBV6-5 | -
CSVLAGAPPNEQFF | TGCAGCGTTCTAGCGGGGGCCCCACCAAATGAGCAGTTCTTC | TRBJ2-1 | - | TRBV29-1 | TRBD2
CASRLTGTGTATNEKLFF | TGTGCCAGCAGGCTCACCGGGACAGGGACTGCAACTAATGAAAAACTGTTTTTT | TRBJ1-4 | - | TRBV4-2 | TRBD1
CASTIKGVYGYTF | TGTGCCAGCACCATAAAGGGGGTCTATGGCTACACCTTC | TRBJ1-2 | few | TRBV28 | -
CASSLGANSGNTIYF | TGTGCCAGCAGCTTAGGGGCCAACTCTGGAAACACCATATATTTT | TRBJ1-3 | - | TRBV7-9 | -
CASSLAGARGNEQFF | TGCGCCAGCAGCTTGGCCGGGGCCAGGGGCAATGAGCAGTTCTTC | TRBJ2-1 | - | TRBV5-1 | -
CASSLEGRENTEAFF | TGCGCCAGCAGCTTGGAGGGCAGGGAGAACACTGAAGCTTTCTTT | TRBJ1-1 | - | TRBV5-1 | -
CSVERGGGYTQYF | TGCAGCGTTGAAAGGGGCGGGGGATATACGCAGTATTTT | TRBJ2-3 | - | TRBV29-1 | TRBD2
CATSWGGGVGDGYTF | TGTGCCACCTCCTGGGGGGGAGGGGTGGGCGATGGCTACACCTTC | TRBJ1-2 | - | TRBV2 | -
CASSFRLTGELFF | TGTGCCAGCAGTTTTAGACTCACCGGGGAGCTGTTTTTT | TRBJ2-2 | - | TRBV28 | -
CASSSGTAGYTF | TGTGCCAGCAGTTCGGGGACAGCCGGCTACACCTTC | TRBJ1-2 | - | TRBV27 | TRBD1
CASSLGGQNNQPQHF | TGCGCCAGCAGCTTGGGGGGACAGAACAATCAGCCCCAGCATTTT | TRBJ1-5 | - | TRBV5-1 | TRBD1
CASQSYRGKGEQYF | TGTGCCAGCCAAAGTTACAGGGGAAAAGGCGAGCAGTACTTC | TRBJ2-7 | few | TRBV13 | TRBD1